This passage covers 21 T cell receptor beta chains from one sample sequenced in a study of PD-L1 blockade in urothelial cancer. Indicated time point: peripheral blood 6 weeks after treatment start. Assay used: immunoSEQ multiplex PCR; TCRdb lists only in-frame clones, some missing. The sample consists of about 43,000 clones, 83% of them appearing once. Sample: PBMCs, taken around atezolizumab (anti-PD-L1) treatment. These TCRs come from a man between 60 and 70 years old with urothelial cancer.

The genes are TRBV9 and TRBJ2-4, with TRBD2 identical over 7 bases. Per germline, CDR1 SGDLS and CDR2 YYNGEE. CDR3 size: 15 residues. Trimming removed 0 bases from V and 8 bases from J; junction bases left unmatched: 8. CDR3 sequence (DNA): TGTGCCAGCAGCGTAGGGGGGTCGGGGGGAGACATTCAGTACTTC. Translating gives CASSVGGSGGDIQYF.

The chain combines TRBV30 with TRBJ2-7; no firm D call. CDR3 length: 11 residues. The ends were cut back, 1 base at V and 9 bases at J, with 10 bases in the middle. Looked up from germline, CDR1 is GTSNPN and CDR2 is SVGIG (reference sequence). The CDR3 is CAWSANTGQYF. CDR3 DNA sequence: TGTGCCTGGAGTGCGAACACGGGGCAGTACTTC.

This chain connects TRBV6-5 to TRBJ1-6; D possibly corresponds to TRBD1 (6 bases). Germline V gene sequence: CDR1 MNHEY, CDR2 SVGAGI. The CDR3 consists of 14 residues. V was shortened by 5 bases and J by 5 bases, with 10 bases between the two germline ends. The CDR3, as DNA: TGTGCCAGCAGTCCTCGGGACAATAATTCACCCCTCCACTTT. The encoded protein is CASSPRDNNSPLHF.

This chain's CDR3 is CASSLFPSWGSGGRFAGELFF. DNA for the CDR3: TGTGCCAGCAGCCTCTTCCCCTCCTGGGGTAGCGGGGGGAGGTTCGCCGGGGAGCTGTTTTTT. This chain uses TRBV4-2 with TRBJ2-2; 10 positions match TRBD2. This CDR3 has 21 amino acids. Germline values: CDR1 LGHNA, CDR2 YNFKEQ. V shed 4 bases, J shed 6 bases, and the junction held 23 bases outside the gene matches.

The gene calls are TRBV5-1 and TRBJ2-3; 12 positions agree with TRBD1. This CDR3 is built from 15 residues. The V gene end was trimmed by 6 bases and the J gene end by 5 bases; junction bases not matched to a gene: 7. CDR1 SGHRS and CDR2 YFSETQ come from the germline V gene. In DNA form, the CDR3 reads TGCGCCAGCAATCCGGGACAGGGGGCAGGAGATACGCAGTATTTT. Translating it yields CASNPGQGAGDTQYF.

V usage is TRBV7-2 and J usage is TRBJ2-3; D is possibly TRBD1 (5 bases). The length of the CDR3 is 17 residues. Germline-derived CDR1 and CDR2 are SGHTA and FQGNSA. The germline V and J ends were trimmed by 7 bases and 2 bases, with 22 bases remaining between them. The CDR3 DNA sequence: TGTGCCAGCACCCTAACCAAGACAGTACAAATCACAGATACGCAGTATTTT. Translating it yields CASTLTKTVQITDTQYF.

The rearrangement uses TRBV4-1 and TRBJ2-7; 9 bases agree with TRBD1. This CDR3 comprises 16 residues. The V and J ends lost 2 bases and 1 base, in that order; junction bases with no gene match: 6. In germline, CDR1 is MGHRA, CDR2 YSYEKL. The CDR3 DNA follows: TGCGCCAGCAGCCAAATAGGACAGGGGACGTCCTACGAGCAGTACTTC. This codes for CASSQIGQGTSYEQYF.

CDR3 coding DNA: TGTGCCAGTAGTATAATTCCGCAGTATAGCAATCAGCCCCAGCATTTT. Translation gives CASSIIPQYSNQPQHF. The gene calls are TRBV19 and TRBJ1-5; D call uncertain. Per the germline V gene, CDR1 is LNHDA and CDR2 is SQIVND (reference sequence). The CDR3 totals 16 residues. Trimming pared 2 bases from V and 0 bases from J, leaving 11 bases between.

The chain couples TRBV6-5 to TRBJ2-3; D possibly corresponds to TRBD1 (5 bases). The CDR3 has 15 amino acids. Trimming left V 5 bases short and J 4 bases short, with 16 bases between. CDR1 and CDR2 from the germline V gene are MNHEY and SVGAGI. CDR3 sequence (DNA): TGTGCCAGCAGTCGGACACATCTAGGGCCAGATACGCAGTATTTT. Residues: CASSRTHLGPDTQYF.

The J gene is TRBJ2-4, the V gene TRBV21-1; the table names TRBD2, a call not compared with the DNA. TRBV21-1 is listed as a pseudogene. The CDR3 has 20 amino acids. CDR3 loop: CASSKVVRGTSGGTKNIQYF. The CDR3, as DNA: TGTGCCAGCAGCAAAGTAGTAAGAGGGACTAGCGGGGGGACCAAAAACATTCAGTACTTC.

This chain connects TRBV28 to TRBJ2-1, with D perhaps TRBD2 (6 bases). V lost 1 base and J lost 5, with 18 bases in between. This CDR3 contains 17 residues. Germline CDR1 is MDHEN and CDR2 is SYDVKM. The CDR3 is CASSLFSLRRRDNEQFF. The CDR3 DNA is TGTGCCAGCAGTTTATTTTCATTGCGGCGGAGGGACAATGAGCAGTTCTTC.

This sequence joins TRBV5-6 and TRBJ2-1; 9 bases fit TRBD1. Germline lookup yields CDR1 SGHDT and CDR2 YYEEEE. This CDR3 is 15 amino acids long. The J segment lost 7 bases and the V segment lost 4 bases, leaving 9 bases of the junction unmatched. The chain's CDR3 is CASSAGQGSKNEQFF. DNA for the CDR3: TGTGCCAGCAGCGCCGGACAGGGGTCAAAGAATGAGCAGTTCTTC.

The gene calls are TRBV28 and TRBJ2-7; 8 bases line up with TRBD1. V was pared by 0 bases and J by 5 bases, with 6 bases of the junction left unmatched. From germline, CDR1 is MDHEN and CDR2 SYDVKM. The CDR3 runs 15 residues. The DNA for the CDR3 is TGTGCCAGCAGTTTATGGCAGGGGGCTATGGACGAGCAGTACTTC. Its translation is CASSLWQGAMDEQYF. Using reference TRBV28 and TRBJ2-7 for the parts outside the CDR3, the full variable domain is DVKVTQSSRYLVKRTGEKVFLECVQDMDHENMFWYRQDPGLGLRLIYFSYDVKMKEKGDIPEGYSVSREKKERFSLILESASTNQTSMYLCASSLWQGAMDEQYFGPGTRLTVT.

This clone was counted between two and nine times. The gene calls are TRBV5-5 and TRBJ2-1; D possibly corresponds to TRBD2 (6 bases). Germline CDR1 is SGHKS and CDR2 is YYEKEE (reference sequence). This CDR3 is 17 amino acids long. The V end lost 4 bases, the J end lost 0 bases, and 17 bases lay between the germline ends. The CDR3 region is CASSIWGDSSSYNEQFF. The DNA of the CDR3 is TGTGCCAGCAGCATTTGGGGGGACTCGAGCTCCTACAATGAGCAGTTCTTC.

This clone was counted a single time. The V gene is TRBV7-2, the J gene TRBJ1-2, with a tentative D call TRBD1 (5 bases). Deletions cut 5 bases from V and 7 bases from J, with 20 bases between. This CDR3 has 15 amino acids. Germline V gene data show CDR1 as SGHTA and CDR2 as FQGNSA. As DNA, the CDR3 is TGTGCCAGCAGCAAAGGAGCGGGGGGGGAGGGTGGCTACACCTTC. It codes for CASSKGAGGEGGYTF. The complete variable domain, with remaining parts taken from reference TRBV7-2 and TRBJ1-2, reads GAGVSQSPSNKVTEKGKDVELRCDPISGHTALYWYRQSLGQGLEFLIYFQGNSAPDKSGLPSDRFSAERTGGSVSTLTIQRTQQEDSAVYLCASSKGAGGEGGYTFGSGTRLTVV.

The genes are TRBV5-1 and TRBJ1-1; 7 bases fit TRBD1. The CDR3 has 15 amino acids. From germline, CDR1 is SGHRS and CDR2 YFSETQ. After removal of 3 bases from V and 1 base from J, the junction contained 6 bases not matched to a gene. The CDR3 coding sequence is TGCGCCAGCAGCTCCAGACAGGGAAGGAACACTGAAGCTTTCTTT. It codes for CASSSRQGRNTEAFF.

The chain uses TRBV5-6 and TRBJ1-5, with TRBD1 as a possible D gene (6 bases). CDR3 length: 12 amino acids. From germline, CDR1 is SGHDT and CDR2 YYEEEE. Between the trimmed V and J ends, which lost 1 base and 10 bases, there was a span of 9 bases. CDR3 in amino acids: CASSLFRGPQHF. DNA of the CDR3: TGTGCCAGCAGCTTGTTCAGGGGCCCCCAGCATTTT.

As concerns this clone: This same CDR3 is encoded by further DNA sequences in the sample. The V call is TRBV30, the J call TRBJ2-7, with D perhaps matching TRBD1 (5 bases). The V end lost 0 bases, the J end lost 3 bases, and 9 bases lay between the germline ends. In germline, CDR1 is GTSNPN, CDR2 SVGIG (reference sequence). This CDR3 region has 13 residues. The chain's CDR3 is CAWSVGQGYEQYF. In DNA, the CDR3 is TGTGCCTGGAGTGTAGGCCAGGGCTACGAGCAGTACTTC.

The chain couples TRBV15 to TRBJ1-4; 10 nucleotides match TRBD1. CDR1 and CDR2 from the germline V gene are LNHNV and YYDKDF (reference sequence). V was pared by 0 bases and J by 12 bases, with 4 bases of the junction left unmatched. This CDR3 contains 14 residues. The CDR3 nucleotides read TGTGCCACCAGCAGAGATGGGACAGGGGAAGAACTGTTTTTT. As protein: CATSRDGTGEELFF.

The genes are TRBV25-1 and TRBJ2-2, with 11 bases aligning to TRBD1. The germline CDR1 and CDR2 sequences are MGHDK and SYGVNS. This CDR3 spans 16 amino acids. Trimming cost V 4 bases and J 7 bases; bases outside gene matches: 8. The CDR3 here is CASSARLGQGVGELFF. The CDR3 nucleotides are TGTGCCAGCAGTGCAAGGCTGGGACAGGGGGTCGGGGAGCTGTTTTTT.

The CDR3 loop reads CASSLDGGPNYGYTF. DNA of the CDR3: TGCGCCAGCAGCTTGGACGGGGGGCCTAACTATGGCTACACCTTC. The chain combines TRBV5-1 with TRBJ1-2; the D gene is possibly TRBD1 (6 bases). CDR1 and CDR2 (germline): SGHRS, YFSETQ. V lost 0 bases and J 0 bases, leaving 9 bases between the germline ends. This CDR3 has 15 residues.